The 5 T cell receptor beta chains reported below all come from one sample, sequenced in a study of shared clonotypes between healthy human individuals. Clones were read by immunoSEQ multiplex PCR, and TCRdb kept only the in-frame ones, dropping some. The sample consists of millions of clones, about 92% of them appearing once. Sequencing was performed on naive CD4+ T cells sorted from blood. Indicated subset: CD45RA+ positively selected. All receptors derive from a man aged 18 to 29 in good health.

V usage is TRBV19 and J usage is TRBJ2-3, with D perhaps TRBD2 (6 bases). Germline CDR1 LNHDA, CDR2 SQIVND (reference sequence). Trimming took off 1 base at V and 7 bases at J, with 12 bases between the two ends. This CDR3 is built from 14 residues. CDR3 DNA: TGTGCCAGTAGTATAGGCAGGAGGGGAAATACGCAGTATTTT. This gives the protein CASSIGRRGNTQYF.

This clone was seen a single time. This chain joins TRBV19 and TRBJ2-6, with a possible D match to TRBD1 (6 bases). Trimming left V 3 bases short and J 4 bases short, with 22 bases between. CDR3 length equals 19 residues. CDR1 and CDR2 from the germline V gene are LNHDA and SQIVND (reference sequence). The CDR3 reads CASSILTGSRSSGANVLTF. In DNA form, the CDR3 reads TGTGCCAGTAGTATCCTGACAGGCTCGAGGTCGTCCGGGGCCAACGTCCTGACTTTC.

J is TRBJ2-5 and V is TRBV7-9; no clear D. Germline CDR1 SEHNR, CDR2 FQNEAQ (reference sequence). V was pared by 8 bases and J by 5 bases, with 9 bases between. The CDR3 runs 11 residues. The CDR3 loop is CASGPTETQYF. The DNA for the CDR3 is TGTGCCAGCGGGCCCACGGAGACCCAGTACTTC.

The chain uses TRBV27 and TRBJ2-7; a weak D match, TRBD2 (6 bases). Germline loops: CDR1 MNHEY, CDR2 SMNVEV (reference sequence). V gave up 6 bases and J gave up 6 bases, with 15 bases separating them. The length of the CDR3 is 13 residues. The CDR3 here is CASSLLRDSEQYF. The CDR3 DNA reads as TGTGCCAGCAGCCTGCTCCGGGACTCCGAGCAGTACTTC.

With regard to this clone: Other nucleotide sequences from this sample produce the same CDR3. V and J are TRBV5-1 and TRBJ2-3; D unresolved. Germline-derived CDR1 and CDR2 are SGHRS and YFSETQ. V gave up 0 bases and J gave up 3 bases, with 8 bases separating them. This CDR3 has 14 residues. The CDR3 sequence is CASSLGASTDTQYF. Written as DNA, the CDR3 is TGCGCCAGCAGCTTGGGGGCCTCTACAGATACGCAGTATTTT.